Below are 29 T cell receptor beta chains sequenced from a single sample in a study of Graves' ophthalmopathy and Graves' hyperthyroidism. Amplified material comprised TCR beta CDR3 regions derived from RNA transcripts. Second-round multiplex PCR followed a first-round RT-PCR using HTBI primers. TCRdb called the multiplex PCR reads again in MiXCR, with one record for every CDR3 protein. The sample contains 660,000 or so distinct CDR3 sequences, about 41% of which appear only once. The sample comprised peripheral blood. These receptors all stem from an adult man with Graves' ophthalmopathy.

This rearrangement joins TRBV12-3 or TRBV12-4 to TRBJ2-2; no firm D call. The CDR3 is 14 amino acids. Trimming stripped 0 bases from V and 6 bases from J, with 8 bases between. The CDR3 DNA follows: TGTGCCAGCAGTTTAGCAGGGTTTCCCGGGGAGCTGTTTTTT. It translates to CASSLAGFPGELFF.

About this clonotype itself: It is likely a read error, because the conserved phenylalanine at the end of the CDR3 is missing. CDR3 in amino acids: CASSGFGNTEAFL. For the CDR3, the DNA is TGTGCCAGCAGCGGGTTTGGAAACACTGAAGCTTTCCTT. This chain joins TRBV9 and TRBJ1-1; D gene unclear. This CDR3 is built from 13 residues. V shed 3 bases and J shed 2 bases, with 8 bases lying between them. The germline gives CDR1 SGDLS, CDR2 YYNGEE.

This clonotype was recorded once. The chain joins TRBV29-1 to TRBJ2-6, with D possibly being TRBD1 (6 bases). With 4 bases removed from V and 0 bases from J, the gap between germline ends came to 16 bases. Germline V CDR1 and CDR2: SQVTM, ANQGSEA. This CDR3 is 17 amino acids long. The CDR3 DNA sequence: TGCAGCGTTGGAAAGGGTCAGGGGCGCTCTGGGGCCAACGTCCTGACTTTC. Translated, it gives CSVGKGQGRSGANVLTF.

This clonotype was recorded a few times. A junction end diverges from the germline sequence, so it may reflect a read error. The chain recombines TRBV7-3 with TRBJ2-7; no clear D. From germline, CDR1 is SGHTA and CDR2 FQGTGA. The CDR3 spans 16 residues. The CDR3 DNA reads TGCGCCAGCAGCCAAAGAGTCCCCGCGAGCTCCTACGAGCAGTACTTC. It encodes CASSQRVPASSYEQYF.

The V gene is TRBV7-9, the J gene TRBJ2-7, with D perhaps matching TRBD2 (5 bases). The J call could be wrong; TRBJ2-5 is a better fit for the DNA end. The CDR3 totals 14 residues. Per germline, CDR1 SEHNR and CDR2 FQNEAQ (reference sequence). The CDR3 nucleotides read TGTGCCAGCAGCCCTCCTCTGGCGGGTGAGACCCAGTACTTC. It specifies CASSPPLAGETQYF.

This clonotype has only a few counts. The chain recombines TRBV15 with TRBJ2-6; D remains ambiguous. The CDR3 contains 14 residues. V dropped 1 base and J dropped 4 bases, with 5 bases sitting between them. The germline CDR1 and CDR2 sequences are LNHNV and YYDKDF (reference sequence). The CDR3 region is CATSRVLGANVLTF. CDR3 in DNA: TGTGCCACCAGCAGAGTCCTAGGGGCCAACGTCCTGACTTTC.

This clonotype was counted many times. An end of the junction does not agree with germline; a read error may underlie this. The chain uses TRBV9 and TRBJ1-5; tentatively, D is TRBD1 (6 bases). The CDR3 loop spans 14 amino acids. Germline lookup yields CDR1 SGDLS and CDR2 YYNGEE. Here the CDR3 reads CASSVDRSNQPQHF. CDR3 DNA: TGTGCCAGCAGTGTAGACAGGAGTAATCAGCCCCAGCATTTT.

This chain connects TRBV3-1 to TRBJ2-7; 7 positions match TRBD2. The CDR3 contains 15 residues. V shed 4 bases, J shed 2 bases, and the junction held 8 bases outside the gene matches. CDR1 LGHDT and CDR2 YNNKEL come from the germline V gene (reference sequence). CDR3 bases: TGTGCCAGCAGCCCAGTGACGGGAGGTACCTACGAGCAGTACGTC. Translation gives CASSPVTGGTYEQYV.

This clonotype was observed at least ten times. The CDR3 DNA sequence: TGTGCCATCAGTGACTCGGACAGGGGGGAAGGACAGCCCCAGCATTTT. This sequence encodes CAISDSDRGEGQPQHF. The chain couples TRBV10-3 to TRBJ1-5; 10 nucleotides match TRBD1. Germline values: CDR1 ENHRY, CDR2 SYGVKD. CDR3 length: 16 amino acids. Germline trimming cut 3 bases from V and 7 bases from J; bases unmatched to any gene: 9.

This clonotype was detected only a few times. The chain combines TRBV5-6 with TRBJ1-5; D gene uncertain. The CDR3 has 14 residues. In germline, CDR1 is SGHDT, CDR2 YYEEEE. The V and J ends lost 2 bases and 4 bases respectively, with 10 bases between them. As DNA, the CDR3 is TGTGCCAGCAGCTTTGGACGGGCGAATCAGCCCCAGCATTTT. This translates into CASSFGRANQPQHF.

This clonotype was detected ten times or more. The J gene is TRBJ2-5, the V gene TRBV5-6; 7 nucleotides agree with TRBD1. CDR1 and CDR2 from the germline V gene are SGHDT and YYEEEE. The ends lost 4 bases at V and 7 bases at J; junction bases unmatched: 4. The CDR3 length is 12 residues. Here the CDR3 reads CASSITGATQYF. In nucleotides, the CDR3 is TGTGCCAGCAGCATCACAGGGGCGACCCAGTACTTC.

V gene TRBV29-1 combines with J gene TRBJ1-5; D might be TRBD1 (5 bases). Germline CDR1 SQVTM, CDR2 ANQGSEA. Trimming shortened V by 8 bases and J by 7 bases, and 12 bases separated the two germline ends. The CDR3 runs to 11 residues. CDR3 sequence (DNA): TGCAGCTGGGGGGGAGGGCAGCCCCAGCATTTT. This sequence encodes CSWGGGQPQHF.

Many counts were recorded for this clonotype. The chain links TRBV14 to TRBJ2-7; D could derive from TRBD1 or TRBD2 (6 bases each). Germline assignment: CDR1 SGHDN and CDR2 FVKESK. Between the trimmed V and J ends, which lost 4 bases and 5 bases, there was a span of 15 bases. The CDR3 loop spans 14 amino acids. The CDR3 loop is CASSLGGWGNEQYF. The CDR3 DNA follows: TGTGCCAGCAGCCTGGGGGGCTGGGGGAACGAGCAGTACTTC.

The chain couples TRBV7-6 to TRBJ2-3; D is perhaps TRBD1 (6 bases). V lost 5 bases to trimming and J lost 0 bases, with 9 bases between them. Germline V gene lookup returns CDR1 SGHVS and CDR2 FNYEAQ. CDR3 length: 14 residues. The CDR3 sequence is CASSTGFSTDTQYF. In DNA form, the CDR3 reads TGTGCCAGCAGCACAGGGTTTAGCACAGATACGCAGTATTTT. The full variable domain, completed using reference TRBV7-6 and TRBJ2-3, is GAGVSQSPRYKVTKRGQDVALRCDPISGHVSLYWYRQALGQGPEFLTYFNYEAQQDKSGLPNDRFSAERPEGSISTLTIQRTEQRDSAMYRCASSTGFSTDTQYFGPGTRLTVL.

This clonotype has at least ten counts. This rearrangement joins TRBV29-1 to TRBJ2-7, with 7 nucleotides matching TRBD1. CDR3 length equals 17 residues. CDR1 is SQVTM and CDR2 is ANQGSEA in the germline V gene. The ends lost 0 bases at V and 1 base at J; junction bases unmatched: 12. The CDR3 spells CSVEDQGRPGQSYEQYF. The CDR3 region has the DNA TGCAGCGTTGAAGATCAGGGCCGCCCGGGACAGTCCTACGAGCAGTACTTC.

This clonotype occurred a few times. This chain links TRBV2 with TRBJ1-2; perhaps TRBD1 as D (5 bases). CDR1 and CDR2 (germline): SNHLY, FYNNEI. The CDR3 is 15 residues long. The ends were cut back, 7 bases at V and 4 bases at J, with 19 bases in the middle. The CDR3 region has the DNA TGTGCCAGCACCCAGGGCTACGGGTTCGGCTATGGCTACACCTTC. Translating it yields CASTQGYGFGYGYTF.

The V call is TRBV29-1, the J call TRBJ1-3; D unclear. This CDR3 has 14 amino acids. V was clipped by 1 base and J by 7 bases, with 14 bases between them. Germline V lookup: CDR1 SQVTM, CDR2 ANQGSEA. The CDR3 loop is CSVEAESYLNTIYF. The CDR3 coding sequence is TGCAGCGTTGAAGCTGAGTCGTATTTGAACACCATATATTTT.

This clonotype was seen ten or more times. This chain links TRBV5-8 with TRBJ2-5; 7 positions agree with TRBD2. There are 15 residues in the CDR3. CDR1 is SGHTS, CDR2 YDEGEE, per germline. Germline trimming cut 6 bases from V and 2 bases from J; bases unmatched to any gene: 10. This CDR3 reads CASTPHAGVQETQYF. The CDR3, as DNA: TGTGCCAGCACCCCCCACGCGGGAGTGCAAGAGACCCAGTACTTC.

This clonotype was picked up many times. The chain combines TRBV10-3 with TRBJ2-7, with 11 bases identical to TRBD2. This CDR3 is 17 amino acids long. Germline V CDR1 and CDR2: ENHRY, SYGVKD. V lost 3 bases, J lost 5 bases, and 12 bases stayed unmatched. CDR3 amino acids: CAISEGGLADTRDEQYF. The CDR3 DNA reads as TGTGCCATCAGTGAAGGGGGACTAGCGGATACTCGGGACGAGCAGTACTTC.

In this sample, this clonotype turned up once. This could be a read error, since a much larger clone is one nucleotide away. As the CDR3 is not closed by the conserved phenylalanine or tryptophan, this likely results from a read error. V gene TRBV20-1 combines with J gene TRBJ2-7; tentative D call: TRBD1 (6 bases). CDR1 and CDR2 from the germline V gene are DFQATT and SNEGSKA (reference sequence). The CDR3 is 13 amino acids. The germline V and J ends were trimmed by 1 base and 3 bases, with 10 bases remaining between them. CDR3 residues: CSARGTEDYEQYC. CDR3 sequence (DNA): TGCAGTGCTAGAGGGACAGAGGACTACGAGCAGTACTGC.

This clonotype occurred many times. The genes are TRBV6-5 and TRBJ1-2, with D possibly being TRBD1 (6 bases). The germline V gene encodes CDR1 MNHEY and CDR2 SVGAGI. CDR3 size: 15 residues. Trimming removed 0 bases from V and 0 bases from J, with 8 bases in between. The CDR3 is CASSYSRTANYGYTF. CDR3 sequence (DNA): TGTGCCAGCAGTTACTCGAGGACAGCTAACTATGGCTACACCTTC.

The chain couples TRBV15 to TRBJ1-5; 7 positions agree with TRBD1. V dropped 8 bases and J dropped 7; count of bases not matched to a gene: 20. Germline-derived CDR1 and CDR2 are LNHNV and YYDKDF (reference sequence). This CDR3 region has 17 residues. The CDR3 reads CATRQSGGDRRGQPQHF. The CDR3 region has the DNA TGTGCCACCCGTCAGAGCGGGGGGGACAGACGTGGACAGCCCCAGCATTTT.

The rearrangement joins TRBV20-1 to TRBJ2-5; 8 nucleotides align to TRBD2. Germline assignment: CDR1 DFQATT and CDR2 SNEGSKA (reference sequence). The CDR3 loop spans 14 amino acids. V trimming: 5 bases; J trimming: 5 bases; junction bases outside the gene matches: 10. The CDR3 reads CSAGGRGARETQYF. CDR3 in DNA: TGCAGTGCTGGAGGGCGGGGGGCCAGGGAGACCCAGTACTTC.

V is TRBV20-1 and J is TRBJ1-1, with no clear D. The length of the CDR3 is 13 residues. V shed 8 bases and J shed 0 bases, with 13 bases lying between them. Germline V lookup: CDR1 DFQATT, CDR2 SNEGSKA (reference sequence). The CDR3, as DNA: TGCAGTCCCAGCGGGCGAATGAACACTGAAGCTTTCTTT. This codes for CSPSGRMNTEAFF.

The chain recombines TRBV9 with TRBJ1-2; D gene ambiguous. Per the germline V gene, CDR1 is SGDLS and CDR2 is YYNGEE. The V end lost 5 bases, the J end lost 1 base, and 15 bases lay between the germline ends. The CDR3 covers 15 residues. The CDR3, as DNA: TGTGCCAGCAGTTCGGCAGGACGCGTTAACTATGGCTACACCTTC. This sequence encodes CASSSAGRVNYGYTF.

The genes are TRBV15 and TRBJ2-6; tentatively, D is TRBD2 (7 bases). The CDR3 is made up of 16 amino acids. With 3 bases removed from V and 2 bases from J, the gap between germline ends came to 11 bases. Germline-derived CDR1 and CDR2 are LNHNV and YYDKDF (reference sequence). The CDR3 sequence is CATSSRRGPGANVLTF. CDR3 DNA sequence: TGTGCCACCAGCAGCCGGCGGGGGCCTGGGGCCAACGTCCTGACTTTC.

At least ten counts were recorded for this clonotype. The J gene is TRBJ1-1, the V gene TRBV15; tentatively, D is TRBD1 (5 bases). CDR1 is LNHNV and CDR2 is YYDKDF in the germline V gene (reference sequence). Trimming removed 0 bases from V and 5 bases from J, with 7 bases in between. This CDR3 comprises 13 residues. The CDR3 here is CATSRDEGTEAFF. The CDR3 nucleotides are TGTGCCACCAGCAGAGATGAGGGGACTGAAGCTTTCTTT.

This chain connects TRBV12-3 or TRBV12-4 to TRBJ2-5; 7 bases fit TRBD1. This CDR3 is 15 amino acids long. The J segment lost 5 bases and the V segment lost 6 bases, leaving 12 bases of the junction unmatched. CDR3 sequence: CASRLRLTGKETQYF. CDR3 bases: TGTGCCAGCAGACTGAGACTGACAGGGAAGGAGACCCAGTACTTC.

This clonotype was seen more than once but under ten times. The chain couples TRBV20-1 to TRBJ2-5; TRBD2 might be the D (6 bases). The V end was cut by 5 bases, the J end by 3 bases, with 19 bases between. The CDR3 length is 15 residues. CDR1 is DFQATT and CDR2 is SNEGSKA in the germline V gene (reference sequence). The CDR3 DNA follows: TGCAGTGCTCGTGGGGCACCGGGACTGGAAGAGACCCAGTACTTC. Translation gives CSARGAPGLEETQYF.